A single sample gave rise to the 18 T cell receptor delta chains below, sequenced in a study of Vδ1+ human thymocytes. Sequences come from RNA converted to cDNA by reverse transcription. The CDR3 regions were amplified by multiplex PCR from V-gene primers to a constant-region primer. TCRdb applied CATT to the multiplex PCR reads for clone calling. The sample consists of fewer than 90,000 delta-chain clones, approximately 34% of them appearing once. Study-wide results and caveats: Thymic TRG and TRD repertoires appeared highly polyclonal, with Gaussian CDR3 length distributions.

These receptors' targets are unknown. What was sequenced was Vdelta1+ gamma-delta thymocytes from the thymus. Described subset: FACS-sorted CD3+ TCRalphabeta- TCRVdelta1+ TCRVdelta2- thymocytes. Every receptor here comes from a boy less than two years old who had congenital heart surgery.

This clone was picked up a small number of times. The rearrangement joins TRDV1 to TRDJ1; TRDD3 might be the D (5 bases). V was pared by 1 base and J by 0 bases, with 30 bases between. Germline CDR1 is TSWWSYY and CDR2 is QGS. This CDR3 comprises 22 residues. This chain's CDR3 is CALGEPLDQGGLVSLYTDKLIF. CDR3 in DNA: TGTGCTCTTGGGGAACCTCTGGACCAGGGGGGCCTCGTCTCCTTGTACACCGATAAACTCATCTTT.

This chain connects TRDV1 to TRDJ1, with TRDD3 identical over 9 bases. Germline V gives CDR1 TSWWSYY, CDR2 QGS. This CDR3 is 24 amino acids long. V was clipped by 2 bases and J by 0 bases; unmatched bases: 28. In DNA, the CDR3 is TGTGCTCTTGGGGAATTCTTCTTATCGTTCCGGACCAAGGGGGGATACCTGTACACCGATAAACTCATCTTT. Amino acid sequence: CALGEFFLSFRTKGGYLYTDKLIF.

This sequence joins TRDV2 and TRDJ1, with TRDD3 as a possible D gene (6 bases). V was shortened by 0 bases and J by 5 bases, with 27 bases between the two germline ends. Germline V gives CDR1 GEAIGNYY, CDR2 EKD. The CDR3 loop spans 19 amino acids. The CDR3: CACDTGTGQTSRGSDKLIF. Here the CDR3 DNA reads TGTGCCTGTGACACCGGTACTGGGCAAACATCAAGGGGGTCGGATAAACTCATCTTT.

This clone was observed a few times. V and J are TRDV1 and TRDJ1; 8 bases fit TRDD3. Germline V gene lookup returns CDR1 TSWWSYY and CDR2 QGS. With V trimmed by 3 bases and J by 0 bases, 21 bases remained unmatched. The CDR3 extends over 21 amino acids. In nucleotides, the CDR3 is TGTGCTCTTGGGGAGATCCTAACCTCAGGCAACTGGGGGGAGTACACCGATAAACTCATCTTT. This encodes CALGEILTSGNWGEYTDKLIF.

The chain has TRDV1 and TRDJ1; D uncertain. Germline V gives CDR1 TSWWSYY, CDR2 QGS. This CDR3 spans 13 amino acids. Deletions cut 9 bases from V and 1 base from J, with 12 bases between. DNA for the CDR3: TGTGCTCTCTCCGGCCGCATCACCGATAAACTCATCTTT. Translating it yields CALSGRITDKLIF.

About this clone itself: Other DNA sequences in the same sample also yield this CDR3. V usage is TRDV1 and J usage is TRDJ1; D gene unclear. V lost 1 base and J lost 0, with 15 bases in between. CDR3 length: 17 residues. Germline CDR1 is TSWWSYY and CDR2 is QGS. The CDR3: CALGERHPALYTDKLIF. CDR3 coding DNA: TGTGCTCTTGGGGAACGGCATCCTGCCCTGTACACCGATAAACTCATCTTT.

The chain recombines TRDV1 with TRDJ1; D uncertain. Germline lookup yields CDR1 TSWWSYY and CDR2 QGS. V was shortened by 2 bases and J by 0 bases, with 19 bases between the two germline ends. This CDR3 is built from 18 residues. For the CDR3, the DNA is TGTGCTCTTGGGGAAGGGTGTGGGCTGGCGACGTACACCGATAAACTCATCTTT. This encodes CALGEGCGLATYTDKLIF.

J is TRDJ1 and V is TRDV1; 13 nucleotides agree with TRDD3. Trimming at V came to 2 bases and at J to 0 bases, leaving 24 bases not matched to a gene. Germline V gene sequence: CDR1 TSWWSYY, CDR2 QGS. This CDR3 has 24 amino acids. The CDR3 DNA reads as TGTGCTCTTGGGGAATTGACCTGGCAATCCTTACTGGGGGATACGCTCCAGTACACCGATAAACTCATCTTT. Its translation: CALGELTWQSLLGDTLQYTDKLIF.

The chain recombines TRDV1 with TRDJ1; 8 bases match TRDD3. With 0 bases clipped from V and 0 bases from J, the junction kept 21 bases outside the gene matches. Germline V gene data show CDR1 as TSWWSYY and CDR2 as QGS. The CDR3 covers 22 residues. The CDR3 sequence is CALGELLLRWGSGGAYTDKLIF. CDR3 bases: TGTGCTCTTGGGGAACTTCTCCTACGCTGGGGGAGTGGGGGTGCGTACACCGATAAACTCATCTTT.

The J gene is TRDJ1, the V gene TRDV1; a possible D gene is TRDD3 (5 bases). The CDR3 has 18 amino acids. Germline V gene lookup returns CDR1 TSWWSYY and CDR2 QGS. The germline V and J ends were trimmed by 3 bases and 0 bases, with 20 bases remaining between them. CDR3 protein: CALGDPGYVLHHTDKLIF. CDR3 nucleotide sequence: TGTGCTCTTGGGGACCCTGGGTACGTTTTACATCACACCGATAAACTCATCTTT.

The table lists this clone with a few counts. This chain connects TRDV1 to TRDJ1; possible D gene TRDD2, 6 bases. The CDR3 covers 18 residues. Germline CDR1 and CDR2: TSWWSYY and QGS. The ends were cut back, 4 bases at V and 0 bases at J, with 21 bases in the middle. CDR3 in DNA: TGTGCTCTTGGGGCCTCAAAGCCCTTCCCTCAGTACACCGATAAACTCATCTTT. Protein product: CALGASKPFPQYTDKLIF.

This clone has a handful of counts. The chain carries TRDV1 and TRDJ1; D might be TRDD3 (6 bases). Germline V gene lookup returns CDR1 TSWWSYY and CDR2 QGS. This CDR3 region has 20 residues. V gave up 1 base and J gave up 3 bases, with 27 bases separating them. The CDR3 spells CALGERERGGRYPPADKLIF. CDR3 nucleotides: TGTGCTCTTGGGGAACGTGAGCGAGGGGGAAGATACCCTCCGGCCGATAAACTCATCTTT.

The chain employs TRDV1 and TRDJ1; D gene uncertain. The CDR3 is made up of 21 amino acids. Germline CDR1 reads TSWWSYY; CDR2 reads QGS. V lost 3 bases to trimming and J lost 8 bases, with 37 bases between them. CDR3 amino acids: CALGDGLARETINSHSPKLIF. The DNA of the CDR3 is TGTGCTCTTGGGGACGGGCTAGCGCGGGAGACGATAAACTCCCATAGCCCGAAACTCATCTTT.

The V call is TRDV1, the J call TRDJ1; 11 positions match TRDD3. This CDR3 has 27 residues. Germline-derived CDR1 and CDR2 are TSWWSYY and QGS. Germline trimming cut 9 bases from V and 0 bases from J; bases unmatched to any gene: 42. The CDR3 DNA is TGTGCTCTCCGACCCTCATATTTACCTTCCACCCCGTACTGGGGGATATTTGAGCTCATCTACACCGATAAACTCATCTTT. It translates to CALRPSYLPSTPYWGIFELIYTDKLIF.

The chain couples TRDV1 to TRDJ1; TRDD3 is a possible D gene (8 bases). Trimming left V 5 bases short and J 1 base short, with 23 bases between. The CDR3 sequence is 18 residues long. Germline lookup yields CDR1 TSWWSYY and CDR2 QGS. As DNA, the CDR3 is TGTGCTCTTGGGACAATGGGCCTTCCTGGGGGACTCACCGATAAACTCATCTTT. Amino acid sequence: CALGTMGLPGGLTDKLIF.

In the case of this clone: The junction shows a germline mismatch at one end, possibly a read error. This rearrangement joins TRDV3 to TRDJ1; 7 bases match TRDD3. In germline, CDR1 is TVYSNPD, CDR2 GDNSRS (reference sequence). This CDR3 has 13 amino acids. The CDR3 here is CAFRGHWGHKVIF. Written as DNA, the CDR3 is TGTGCCTTTAGAGGGCACTGGGGACATAAAGTCATCTTT.

The chain joins TRDV1 to TRDJ1; 11 bases are a match to TRDD3. J lost 7 bases, V lost 0 bases, and 34 bases had no gene match. The CDR3 sequence is 25 residues long. The germline CDR1 and CDR2 sequences are TSWWSYY and QGS. CDR3 bases: TGTGCTCTTGGGGAACTAAGCCCCCTCTACTGGGGGATAGTAGGGAACGCCTGGACCATTCCTAAACTCATCTTT. Its protein product is CALGELSPLYWGIVGNAWTIPKLIF.

Concerning this clone itself: This may be a read error, as it is one base from a much larger clone. This chain joins TRDV2 and TRDJ1, with 7 bases identical to TRDD3. This CDR3 has 16 residues. From germline, CDR1 is GEAIGNYY and CDR2 EKD. Germline trimming cut 5 bases from V and 0 bases from J; bases unmatched to any gene: 11. The CDR3 nucleotides read TGTGCCTGTGCCACTTCGTACTGGGGTTACACCGATAAACTCATCTTT. As protein: CACATSYWGYTDKLIF.